These 9 T cell receptor beta chains came from one sample sequenced in a study of blood T cell repertoires in COVID-19 (TCRdb year 2020). Library creation used the immunoSEQ multiplex PCR assay. TCRdb mirrors the immuneACCESS table, restricted to in-frame sequences. Some clones are absent from its copies; in checked studies, under half trace to an unresolved V gene, and the reason for the others is unknown. The sample table contains some 200,000 clones; only one count was recorded for 80% to 90% of them. The top ten constitute more than 9% of the sample. The source material was peripheral blood. The source is a man aged 45-60 years with active or convalescent COVID-19.

The V and J genes are TRBV19 and TRBJ1-5; D perhaps matches TRBD1 (5 bases). The CDR3 has 14 amino acids. V was shortened by 5 bases and J by 3 bases, with 11 bases between the two germline ends. CDR1 LNHDA and CDR2 SQIVND come from the germline V gene (reference sequence). The CDR3 nucleotides read TGTGCCAGTAGTCTTTCAGGGAACAATCAGCCCCAGCATTTT. This gives the protein CASSLSGNNQPQHF.

The V call is TRBV28, the J call TRBJ1-2; TRBD1 agrees at 10 bases. CDR3 length: 15 residues. V lost 2 bases, J lost 0 bases, and 0 bases stayed unmatched. Germline V gives CDR1 MDHEN, CDR2 SYDVKM. The CDR3 DNA reads TGTGCCAGCAGTTTAGGGACAGGGGCTAACTATGGCTACACCTTC. The encoded protein is CASSLGTGANYGYTF.

The chain carries TRBV6-5 and TRBJ1-2; 9 bases fit TRBD1. Trimming cost V 2 bases and J 7 bases; bases outside gene matches: 5. CDR1 is MNHEY and CDR2 is SVGAGI in the germline V gene. The CDR3 covers 14 residues. Written as DNA, the CDR3 is TGTGCCAGCAGTTACGTGGGGACAGGGAGTGGCTACACCTTC. It encodes CASSYVGTGSGYTF.

CDR3 coding DNA: TGTGCCAGCAGCTCGAGATCCGGGACTTCTAATCAGCCCCAGCATTTT. The encoded protein is CASSSRSGTSNQPQHF. The rearrangement links TRBV7-9 to TRBJ1-5, with D tentatively TRBD1 (5 bases). The CDR3 runs to 16 residues. V was cut by 4 bases and J by 4 bases, with 17 bases left in between. From germline, CDR1 is SEHNR and CDR2 FQNEAQ (reference sequence).

This chain joins TRBV2 and TRBJ2-7, with D perhaps TRBD2 (6 bases). Germline-derived CDR1 and CDR2 are SNHLY and FYNNEI. The CDR3 contains 14 residues. The germline V and J ends were trimmed by 5 bases and 1 base, with 12 bases remaining between them. CDR3 bases: TGTGCCAGCAGTATAGGAGGGGAGTCCTACGAGCAGTACTTC. Its translation is CASSIGGESYEQYF. Drawing the rest from reference TRBV2 and TRBJ2-7, the complete variable domain is EPEVTQTPSHQVTQMGQEVILRCVPISNHLYFYWYRQILGQKVEFLVSFYNNEISEKSEIFDDQFSVERPDGSNFTLKIRSTKLEDSAMYFCASSIGGESYEQYFGPGTRLTVT.

The chain is built from TRBV5-1 and TRBJ2-2, with TRBD2 matching over 8 bases. Germline loops: CDR1 SGHRS, CDR2 YFSETQ. Trimming removed 6 bases from V and 0 bases from J; junction bases left unmatched: 7. This CDR3 is 16 amino acids long. CDR3 residues: CASNSGGTANTGELFF. CDR3 nucleotides: TGCGCCAGCAACAGCGGGGGAACCGCGAACACCGGGGAGCTGTTTTTT.

This clone has a single count. The chain carries TRBV27 and TRBJ1-3; TRBD1 is a possible D gene (6 bases). Looked up from germline, CDR1 is MNHEY and CDR2 is SMNVEV (reference sequence). The CDR3 length is 15 residues. The germline V and J ends were trimmed by 6 bases and 2 bases, with 14 bases remaining between them. Here the CDR3 DNA reads TGTGCCAGCAGCTCACAGGGTGCAGCTGGAAACACCATATATTTT. As protein: CASSSQGAAGNTIYF.

The chain uses TRBV25-1 and TRBJ2-3; tentative D call: TRBD2 (7 bases). V shed 2 bases and J shed 9 bases, with 9 bases lying between them. The CDR3 extends over 12 amino acids. Germline lookup yields CDR1 MGHDK and CDR2 SYGVNS. CDR3 in DNA: TGTGCCAGCAGTGAACGGGGGGCGACGCAGTATTTT. It is translated as CASSERGATQYF.

The V gene is TRBV5-1, the J gene TRBJ2-3; perhaps TRBD2 as D (5 bases). Germline loops: CDR1 SGHRS, CDR2 YFSETQ. Trimming stripped 0 bases from V and 4 bases from J, with 12 bases between. The CDR3 covers 15 residues. The CDR3 is CASSLGGAMADTQYF. CDR3 coding DNA: TGCGCCAGCAGCTTGGGGGGAGCCATGGCAGATACGCAGTATTTT.